This passage covers 14 T cell receptor beta chains from one sample sequenced in a study of cytomegalovirus exposure and HLA in healthy donors. The primer mix had 60 Vbeta and 13 Jbeta primers. The repertoire was sequenced with immunoSEQ multiplex PCR; TCRdb's copy has only in-frame clones and lacks some. Here the sample spans tens of thousands of clones, about four fifths being singletons. Sequenced sample: PBMCs. These receptors all come from a male donor in good health and CMV-seropositive.

The rearrangement links TRBV29-1 to TRBJ1-2; TRBD1 matches 9 bases. After removal of 7 bases from V and 2 bases from J, the junction contained 2 bases not matched to a gene. Per the germline V gene, CDR1 is SQVTM and CDR2 is ANQGSEA. This CDR3 is 12 amino acids long. CDR3 residues: CSAGQGNYGYTF. DNA of the CDR3: TGCAGCGCCGGACAGGGGAACTATGGCTACACCTTC.

The chain couples TRBV27 to TRBJ1-4; tentative D call: TRBD1 (6 bases). This CDR3 has 15 amino acids. V shed 2 bases and J shed 5 bases, with 12 bases lying between them. Germline values: CDR1 MNHEY, CDR2 SMNVEV (reference sequence). CDR3 coding DNA: TGTGCCAGCAGTTTAAAAAACAGGGAGAATGAAAAACTGTTTTTT. Protein: CASSLKNRENEKLFF.

This clone was seen once. The chain recombines TRBV19 with TRBJ2-3; possibly TRBD2 for D (5 bases). Trimming took off 3 bases at V and 6 bases at J, with 13 bases between the two ends. This CDR3 spans 14 amino acids. CDR1 is LNHDA, CDR2 SQIVND, per germline (reference sequence). CDR3 amino acids: CASSIAIERDTQYF. The CDR3 bases are TGTGCCAGTAGTATCGCGATAGAGCGGGATACGCAGTATTTT.

V is TRBV27 and J is TRBJ2-5; D ambiguous. Trimming removed 5 bases from V and 3 bases from J, with 10 bases in between. The CDR3 runs to 13 residues. Germline-derived CDR1 and CDR2 are MNHEY and SMNVEV (reference sequence). CDR3 bases: TGTGCCAGCAGTGGGTGGGCCAAAGAGACCCAGTACTTC. Its translation: CASSGWAKETQYF.

The chain combines TRBV4-1 with TRBJ1-1; D call uncertain. Trimming took off 2 bases at V and 0 bases at J, with 10 bases between the two ends. Germline V gene data show CDR1 as MGHRA and CDR2 as YSYEKL. There are 15 residues in the CDR3. In nucleotides, the CDR3 is TGCGCCAGCAGCCAAACACGAGGGATGAACACTGAAGCTTTCTTT. Residues: CASSQTRGMNTEAFF.

The rearrangement joins TRBV4-1 to TRBJ2-7, with D perhaps TRBD2 (7 bases). V was shortened by 4 bases and J by 6 bases, with 19 bases between the two germline ends. This CDR3 has 15 residues. Germline CDR1 and CDR2: MGHRA and YSYEKL. CDR3 sequence reads: CASSRVGGGESEQYF. CDR3 nucleotides: TGCGCCAGCAGCCGCGTAGGAGGGGGGGAGAGCGAGCAGTACTTC.

This chain links TRBV9 with TRBJ1-6; 7 bases align to TRBD1. J lost 0 bases, V lost 4 bases, and 7 bases had no gene match. Germline lookup yields CDR1 SGDLS and CDR2 YYNGEE. CDR3 length: 17 amino acids. CDR3 amino acids: CASSSDRVSSYNSPLHF. The CDR3 region has the DNA TGTGCCAGCAGCTCCGACAGGGTTAGCTCCTATAATTCACCCCTCCACTTT.

The V call is TRBV6-5, the J call TRBJ2-1; D gene uncertain. The CDR3 sequence is 12 residues long. In germline, CDR1 is MNHEY, CDR2 SVGAGI. V shed 6 bases and J shed 5 bases, with 8 bases lying between them. For the CDR3, the DNA is TGTGCCAGCAGCCTACGGGACAATGAGCAGTTCTTC. Its protein is CASSLRDNEQFF.

This clone occurred once. The rearrangement joins TRBV7-9 to TRBJ2-7; 10 bases map to TRBD1. Germline-derived CDR1 and CDR2 are SEHNR and FQNEAQ (reference sequence). Unmatched junction bases numbered 15, after V lost 7 bases and J lost 3 bases. The CDR3 spans 17 residues. DNA of the CDR3: TGTGCCAGCACCCAAGGGGAGAGGACAGGGGGTGTCTACGAGCAGTACTTC. This gives the protein CASTQGERTGGVYEQYF.

This chain joins TRBV4-3 and TRBJ2-2; a weak D match, TRBD1 (5 bases). Trimming pared 8 bases from V and 4 bases from J, leaving 14 bases between. CDR1 and CDR2 (germline): LGHNA, YSLEER. The length of the CDR3 is 14 residues. The CDR3 protein is CASATRASTGELFF. CDR3 nucleotide sequence: TGCGCCAGCGCCACCAGGGCTAGCACCGGGGAGCTGTTTTTT.

This clone was found many times. The chain has TRBV27 and TRBJ1-2, with D unresolved. CDR1 and CDR2 (germline): MNHEY, SMNVEV (reference sequence). There are 14 residues in the CDR3. Trimming cost V 5 bases and J 3 bases, with 13 bases left between them. CDR3 amino acids: CASSPRGLDYGYTF. The CDR3 coding sequence is TGTGCCAGCAGTCCAAGAGGGTTGGACTATGGCTACACCTTC.

The genes are TRBV7-2 and TRBJ1-1, with 8 positions matching TRBD1. The germline V gene has CDR1 SGHTA and CDR2 FQGNSA. The CDR3 covers 14 residues. Germline trimming cut 5 bases from V and 6 bases from J; bases unmatched to any gene: 8. The CDR3 region is CASSTRQGWSEAFF. DNA for the CDR3: TGTGCCAGCAGCACGCGACAGGGGTGGTCTGAAGCTTTCTTT. Full variable domain (remainder filled in from reference TRBV7-2 and TRBJ1-1): GAGVSQSPSNKVTEKGKDVELRCDPISGHTALYWYRQSLGQGLEFLIYFQGNSAPDKSGLPSDRFSAERTGGSVSTLTIQRTQQEDSAVYLCASSTRQGWSEAFFGQGTRLTVV.

This clone was seen a single time. This chain joins TRBV19 and TRBJ1-6; no definite D call. CDR3 length: 11 residues. V was trimmed by 11 bases and J by 8 bases, leaving 10 bases between them. CDR1 and CDR2 from the germline V gene are LNHDA and SQIVND (reference sequence). The CDR3 sequence: CAPLEDSPLHF. CDR3 DNA sequence: TGTGCCCCCCTGGAGGATTCACCCCTCCACTTT.

V usage is TRBV5-8 and J usage is TRBJ2-1; perhaps TRBD1 as D (6 bases). V dropped 3 bases and J dropped 2 bases, with 12 bases sitting between them. This CDR3 is built from 15 residues. The germline gives CDR1 SGHTS, CDR2 YDEGEE. The CDR3 DNA follows: TGTGCCAGCAGCTATTCAGGGGTAACCTACAATGAGCAGTTCTTC. Residues: CASSYSGVTYNEQFF.